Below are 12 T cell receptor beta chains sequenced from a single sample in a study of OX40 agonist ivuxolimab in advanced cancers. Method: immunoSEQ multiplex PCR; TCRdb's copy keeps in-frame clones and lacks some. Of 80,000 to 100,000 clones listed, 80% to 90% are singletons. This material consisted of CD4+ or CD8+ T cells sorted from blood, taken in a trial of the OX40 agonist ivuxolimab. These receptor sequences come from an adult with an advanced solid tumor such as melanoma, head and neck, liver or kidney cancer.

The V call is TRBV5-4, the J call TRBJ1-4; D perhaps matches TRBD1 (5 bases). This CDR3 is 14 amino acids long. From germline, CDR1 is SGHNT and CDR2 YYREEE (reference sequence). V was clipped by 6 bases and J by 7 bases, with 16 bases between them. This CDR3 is CASTQWGLGEKLFF. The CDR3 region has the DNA TGTGCCAGCACTCAATGGGGCCTTGGTGAAAAACTGTTTTTT. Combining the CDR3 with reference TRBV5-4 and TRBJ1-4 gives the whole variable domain ETGVTQSPTHLIKTRGQQVTLRCSSQSGHNTVSWYQQALGQGPQFIFQYYREEENGRGNFPPRFSGLQFPNYSSELNVNALELDDSALYLCASTQWGLGEKLFFGSGTQLSVL.

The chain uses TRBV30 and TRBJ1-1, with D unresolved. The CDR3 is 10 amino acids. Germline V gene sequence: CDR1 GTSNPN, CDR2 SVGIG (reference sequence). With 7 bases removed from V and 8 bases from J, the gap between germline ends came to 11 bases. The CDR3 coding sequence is TGTGCCTCGCGCCCTAGGGAAGCTTTCTTT. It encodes CASRPREAFF.

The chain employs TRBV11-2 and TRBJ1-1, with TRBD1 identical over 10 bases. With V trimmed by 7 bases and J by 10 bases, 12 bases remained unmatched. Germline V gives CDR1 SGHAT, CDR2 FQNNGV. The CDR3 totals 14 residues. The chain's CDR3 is CASNPGQGFFGAFF. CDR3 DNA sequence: TGTGCCAGCAACCCGGGACAGGGGTTCTTTGGAGCTTTCTTT. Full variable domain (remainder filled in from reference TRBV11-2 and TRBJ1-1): EAGVAQSPRYKIIEKRQSVAFWCNPISGHATLYWYQQILGQGPKLLIQFQNNGVVDDSQLPKDRFSAERLKGVDSTLKIQPAKLEDSAVYLCASNPGQGFFGAFFGQGTRLTVV.

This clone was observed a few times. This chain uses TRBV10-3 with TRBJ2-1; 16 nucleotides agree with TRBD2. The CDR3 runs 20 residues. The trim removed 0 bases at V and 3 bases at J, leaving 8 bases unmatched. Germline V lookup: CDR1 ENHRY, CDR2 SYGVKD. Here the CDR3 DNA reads TGTGCCATCAGTGAGTCTACCGGGACTAGCGGGAGGGCCGGCTACAATGAGCAGTTCTTC. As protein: CAISESTGTSGRAGYNEQFF.

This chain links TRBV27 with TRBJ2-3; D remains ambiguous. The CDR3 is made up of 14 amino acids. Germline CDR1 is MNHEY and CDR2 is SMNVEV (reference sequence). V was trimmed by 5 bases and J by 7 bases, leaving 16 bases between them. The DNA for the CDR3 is TGTGCCAGCAGTCCTGGCGGATCCAGGAATACGCAGTATTTT. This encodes CASSPGGSRNTQYF.

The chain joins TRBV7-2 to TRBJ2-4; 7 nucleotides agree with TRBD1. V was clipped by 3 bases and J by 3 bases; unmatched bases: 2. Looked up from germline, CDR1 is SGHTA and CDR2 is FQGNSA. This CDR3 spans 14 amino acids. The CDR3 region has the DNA TGTGCCAGCAGCTTGAGGGACAGCAAAAACATTCAGTACTTC. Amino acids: CASSLRDSKNIQYF.

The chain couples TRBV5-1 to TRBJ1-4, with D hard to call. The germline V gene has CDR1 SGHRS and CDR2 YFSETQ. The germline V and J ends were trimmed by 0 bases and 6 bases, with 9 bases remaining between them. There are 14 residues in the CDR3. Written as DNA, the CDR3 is TGCGCCAGCAGCTTGGCGGAGTCGGATGAAAAACTGTTTTTT. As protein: CASSLAESDEKLFF. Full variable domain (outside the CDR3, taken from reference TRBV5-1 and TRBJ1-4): KAGVTQTPRYLIKTRGQQVTLSCSPISGHRSVSWYQQTPGQGLQFLFEYFSETQRNKGNFPGRFSGRQFSNSRSEMNVSTLELGDSALYLCASSLAESDEKLFFGSGTQLSVL.

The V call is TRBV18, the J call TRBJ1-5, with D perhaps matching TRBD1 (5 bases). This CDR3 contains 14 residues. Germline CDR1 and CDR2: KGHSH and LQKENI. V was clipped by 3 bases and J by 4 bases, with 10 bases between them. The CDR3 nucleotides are TGTGCCAGCTCACCGGGGCGTAGGAATCAGCCCCAGCATTTT. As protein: CASSPGRRNQPQHF. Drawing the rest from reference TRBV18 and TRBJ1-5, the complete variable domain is NAGVMQNPRHLVRRRGQEARLRCSPMKGHSHVYWYRQLPEEGLKFMVYLQKENIIDESGMPKERFSAEFPKEGPSILRIQQVVRGDSAAYFCASSPGRRNQPQHFGDGTRLSIL.

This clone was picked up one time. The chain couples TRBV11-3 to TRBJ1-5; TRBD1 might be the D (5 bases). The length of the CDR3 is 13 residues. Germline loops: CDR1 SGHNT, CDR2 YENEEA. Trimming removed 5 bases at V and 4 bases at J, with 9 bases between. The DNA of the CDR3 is TGTGCCAGCAGCCCGGGGGTAAATCAGCCCCAGCATTTT. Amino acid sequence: CASSPGVNQPQHF.

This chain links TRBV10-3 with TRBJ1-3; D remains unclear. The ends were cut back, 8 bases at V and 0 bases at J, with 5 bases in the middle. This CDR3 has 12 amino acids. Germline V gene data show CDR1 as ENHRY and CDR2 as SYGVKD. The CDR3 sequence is CAIEGSGNTIYF. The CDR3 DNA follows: TGTGCCATCGAGGGCTCTGGAAACACCATATATTTT.

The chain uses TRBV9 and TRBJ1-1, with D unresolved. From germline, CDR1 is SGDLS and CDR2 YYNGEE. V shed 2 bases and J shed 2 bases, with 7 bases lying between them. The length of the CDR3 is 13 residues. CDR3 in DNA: TGTGCCAGCAGCGTCTCAGATAACACTGAAGCTTTCTTT. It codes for CASSVSDNTEAFF.

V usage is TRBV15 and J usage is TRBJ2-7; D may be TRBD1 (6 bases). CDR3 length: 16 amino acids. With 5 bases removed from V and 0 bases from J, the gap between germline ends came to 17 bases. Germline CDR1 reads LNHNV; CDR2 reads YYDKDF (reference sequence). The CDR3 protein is CATSPTGQRISYEQYV. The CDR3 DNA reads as TGTGCCACCAGCCCAACCGGACAGCGCATCTCCTACGAGCAGTACGTC.